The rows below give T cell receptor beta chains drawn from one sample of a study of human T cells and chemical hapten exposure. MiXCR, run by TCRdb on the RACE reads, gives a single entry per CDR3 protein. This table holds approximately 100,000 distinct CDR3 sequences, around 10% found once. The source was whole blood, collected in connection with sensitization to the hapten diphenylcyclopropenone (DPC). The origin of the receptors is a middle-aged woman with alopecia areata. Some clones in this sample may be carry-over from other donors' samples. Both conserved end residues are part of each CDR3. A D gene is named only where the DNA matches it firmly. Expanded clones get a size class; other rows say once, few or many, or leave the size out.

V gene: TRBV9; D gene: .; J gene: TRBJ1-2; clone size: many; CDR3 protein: CASSVGRGYGYTF; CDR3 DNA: TGTGCCAGCAGCGTAGGCAGGGGCTACGGCTACACCTTC
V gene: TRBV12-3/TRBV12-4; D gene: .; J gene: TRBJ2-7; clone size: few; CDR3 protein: CASSPQSGSYEQYF; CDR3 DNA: TGTGCCAGCAGCCCCCAAAGCGGATCCTACGAGCAGTACTTC
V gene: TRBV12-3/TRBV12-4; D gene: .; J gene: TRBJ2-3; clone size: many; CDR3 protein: CASSFSETDTQYF; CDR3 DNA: TGTGCCAGCAGTTTCTCGGAAACAGATACGCAGTATTTT
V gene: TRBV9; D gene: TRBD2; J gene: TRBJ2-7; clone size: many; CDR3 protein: CASSASGTSGIEQYF; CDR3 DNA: TGTGCCAGCAGCGCATCCGGGACTAGCGGGATCGAGCAGTACTTC
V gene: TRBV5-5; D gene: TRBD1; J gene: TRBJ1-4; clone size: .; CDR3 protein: CASSFRGQGASTNEKLFF; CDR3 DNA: TGTGCCAGCAGCTTTCGGGGACAGGGGGCTTCGACTAATGAAAAACTGTTTTTT
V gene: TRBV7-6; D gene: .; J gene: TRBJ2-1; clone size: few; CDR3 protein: CASSLIPAGPMYEQFF; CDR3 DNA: TGTGCCAGCAGCTTAATCCCGGCGGGCCCCATGTATGAGCAGTTCTTC
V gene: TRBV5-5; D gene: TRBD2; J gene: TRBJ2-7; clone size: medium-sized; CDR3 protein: CASSLGTSGIYEQYF; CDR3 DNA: TGTGCCAGCAGCTTAGGGACTAGCGGGATCTACGAGCAGTACTTC
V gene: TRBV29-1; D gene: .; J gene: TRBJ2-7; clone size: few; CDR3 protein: CSVGGAYEQYF; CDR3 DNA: TGCAGCGTTGGAGGGGCCTACGAGCAGTACTTC
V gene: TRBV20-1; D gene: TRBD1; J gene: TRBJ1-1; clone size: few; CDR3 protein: CSADTGTGGGVGEAFF; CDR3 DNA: TGCAGTGCCGACACAGGAACAGGGGGCGGCGTGGGTGAAGCTTTCTTT
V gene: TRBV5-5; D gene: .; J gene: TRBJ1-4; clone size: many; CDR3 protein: CASSPGPRTNEKLFF; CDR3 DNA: TGTGCCAGCAGCCCTGGACCGAGGACTAATGAAAAACTGTTTTTT
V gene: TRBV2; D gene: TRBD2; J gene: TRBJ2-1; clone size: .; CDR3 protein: CASSGRSGSGNEQFF; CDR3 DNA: TGTGCCAGCAGTGGGCGGAGCGGGAGTGGGAATGAGCAGTTCTTC
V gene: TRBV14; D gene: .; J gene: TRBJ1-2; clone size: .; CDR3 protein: CASSQGRYGYTF; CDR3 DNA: TGTGCCAGCAGCCAAGGCCGCTATGGCTACACCTTC
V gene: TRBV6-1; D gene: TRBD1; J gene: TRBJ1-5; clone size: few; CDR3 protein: CASSEGGQPYQPQHF; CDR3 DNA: TGTGCCAGCAGTGAAGGGGGACAGCCTTATCAGCCCCAGCATTTT
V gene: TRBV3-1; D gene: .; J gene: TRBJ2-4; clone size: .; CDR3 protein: CASSPPPYPFKNIQYF; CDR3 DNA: TGTGCCAGCAGCCCACCCCCCTATCCATTCAAAAACATTCAGTACTTC
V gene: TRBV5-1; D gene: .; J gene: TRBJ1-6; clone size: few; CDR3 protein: CASRPGMVDSPLHF; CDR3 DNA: TGCGCCAGCAGACCCGGGATGGTGGATTCACCCCTCCACTTT
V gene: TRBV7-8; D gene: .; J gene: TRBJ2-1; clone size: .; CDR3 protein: CASSQVPGSYNEQFF; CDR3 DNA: TGTGCCAGCAGCCAAGTCCCAGGCTCCTACAATGAGCAGTTCTTC
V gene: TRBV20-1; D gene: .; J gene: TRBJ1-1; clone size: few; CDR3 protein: CSARRGNTEAFF; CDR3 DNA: TGCAGTGCTAGACGCGGGAACACTGAAGCTTTCTTT
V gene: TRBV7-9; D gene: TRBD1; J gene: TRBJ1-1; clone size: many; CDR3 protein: CASSLDRPNTEAFF; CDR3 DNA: TGTGCCAGCAGCTTGGACAGGCCGAACACTGAAGCTTTCTTT
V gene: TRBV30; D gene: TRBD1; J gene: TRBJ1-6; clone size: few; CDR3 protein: CAWNPGQGRSPLHF; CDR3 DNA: TGTGCCTGGAACCCGGGACAGGGCCGTTCACCCCTCCACTTT
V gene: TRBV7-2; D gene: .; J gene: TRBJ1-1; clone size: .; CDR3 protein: CASSPRRTNTEAFF; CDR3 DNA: TGTGCCAGCAGCCCTCGGCGGACGAACACTGAAGCTTTCTTT
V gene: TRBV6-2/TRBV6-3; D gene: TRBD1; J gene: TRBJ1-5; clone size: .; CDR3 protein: CASSRGQGVSGNQPQHF; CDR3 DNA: TGTGCCAGCAGTCGGGGACAGGGGGTCTCCGGCAATCAGCCCCAGCATTTT
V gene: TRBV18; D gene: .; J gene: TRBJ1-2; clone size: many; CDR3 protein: CASSAIPGEPAGYTF; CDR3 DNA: TGTGCCAGCTCAGCCATCCCAGGGGAGCCGGCTGGCTACACCTTC
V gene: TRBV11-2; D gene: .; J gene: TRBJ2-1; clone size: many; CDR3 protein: CASSGGLRGEQFF; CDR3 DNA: TGTGCCAGCAGCGGGGGACTCCGGGGTGAGCAGTTCTTC
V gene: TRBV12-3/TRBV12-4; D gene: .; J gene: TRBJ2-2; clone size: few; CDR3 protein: CASSVAGRDGELFF; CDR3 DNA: TGTGCCAGCAGCGTGGCCGGCAGGGACGGGGAGCTGTTTTTT
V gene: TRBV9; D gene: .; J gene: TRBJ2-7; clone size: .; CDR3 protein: CASSATGSYEQYF; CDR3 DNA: TGTGCCAGCTCAGCGACCGGGAGCTACGAGCAGTACTTC
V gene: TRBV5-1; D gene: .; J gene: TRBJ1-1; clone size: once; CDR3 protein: CASSLSPGSNTEAFF; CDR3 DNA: TGCGCCAGCAGCTTGTCCCCAGGATCAAACACTGAAGCTTTCTTT
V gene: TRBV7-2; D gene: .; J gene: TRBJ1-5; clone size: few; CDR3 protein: CASSFNLGNQPQHF; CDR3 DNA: TGTGCCAGCAGTTTCAACCTAGGCAATCAGCCCCAGCATTTT
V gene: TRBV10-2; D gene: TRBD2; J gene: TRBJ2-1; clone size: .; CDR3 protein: CASSGERGPYNEQFF; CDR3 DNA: TGCGCCAGCAGTGGAGAGCGGGGGCCGTACAATGAGCAGTTCTTC
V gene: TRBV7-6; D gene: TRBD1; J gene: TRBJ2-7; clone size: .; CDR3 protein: CASSFTDRGYEQYF; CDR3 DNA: TGTGCCAGCAGCTTCACGGACAGGGGTTACGAGCAGTACTTC
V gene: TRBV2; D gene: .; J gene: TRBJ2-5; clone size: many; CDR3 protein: CASSDVETQYF; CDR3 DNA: TGTGCCAGCAGTGATGTTGAGACCCAGTACTTC
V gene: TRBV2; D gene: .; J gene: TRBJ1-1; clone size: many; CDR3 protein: CASSESGTEAFF; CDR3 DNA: TGTGCCAGCAGTGAATCGGGGACTGAAGCTTTCTTT
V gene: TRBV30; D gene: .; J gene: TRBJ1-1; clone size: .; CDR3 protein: CAWSVPDTEAFF; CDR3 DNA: TGTGCCTGGAGTGTACCGGACACTGAAGCTTTCTTT
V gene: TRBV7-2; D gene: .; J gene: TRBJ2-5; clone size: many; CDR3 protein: CASSGGVQETQYF; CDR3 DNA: TGTGCCAGCAGCGGTGGGGTCCAAGAGACCCAGTACTTC
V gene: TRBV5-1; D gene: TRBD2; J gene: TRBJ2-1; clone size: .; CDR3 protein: CASSTGTSSYNEQFF; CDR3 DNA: TGCGCCAGCAGCACCGGGACTAGCAGCTACAATGAGCAGTTCTTC
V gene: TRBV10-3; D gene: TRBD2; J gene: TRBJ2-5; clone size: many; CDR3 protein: CAAGTSGSSETQYF; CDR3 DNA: TGTGCCGCCGGGACTAGCGGGAGTTCCGAGACCCAGTACTTC
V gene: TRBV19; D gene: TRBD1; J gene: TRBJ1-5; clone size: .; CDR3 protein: CASSIPTGKVNQPQHF; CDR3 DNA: TGTGCCAGTAGTATCCCGACAGGGAAGGTGAATCAGCCCCAGCATTTT
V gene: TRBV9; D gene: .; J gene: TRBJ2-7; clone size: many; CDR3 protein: CASSRRGYEQYF; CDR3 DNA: TGTGCCAGCAGCCGTAGGGGTTACGAGCAGTACTTC
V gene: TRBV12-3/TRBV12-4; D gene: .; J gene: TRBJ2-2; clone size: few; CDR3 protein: CASSFHATGELFF; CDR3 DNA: TGTGCCAGCAGTTTTCACGCCACCGGGGAGCTGTTTTTT
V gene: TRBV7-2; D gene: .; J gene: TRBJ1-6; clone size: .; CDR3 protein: CASSLAAGRNSPLHF; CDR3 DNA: TGTGCCAGCAGCTTAGCGGCAGGGCGGAATTCACCCCTCCACTTT
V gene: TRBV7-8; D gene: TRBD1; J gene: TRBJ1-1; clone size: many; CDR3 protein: CASSLAGGANRRTEAFF; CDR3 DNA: TGTGCCAGCAGCTTAGCAGGGGGCGCGAATAGGAGGACTGAAGCTTTCTTT
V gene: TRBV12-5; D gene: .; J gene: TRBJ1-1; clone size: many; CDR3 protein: CASEGGPWSEAFF; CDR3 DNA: TGTGCTAGTGAGGGGGGACCTTGGTCTGAAGCTTTCTTT
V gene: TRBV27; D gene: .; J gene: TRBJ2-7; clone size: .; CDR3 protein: CASSRSLGETYEQYF; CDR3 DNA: TGTGCCAGCAGTCGGAGTCTCGGGGAAACCTACGAGCAGTACTTC
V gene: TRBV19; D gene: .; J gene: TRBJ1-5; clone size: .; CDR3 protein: CASSTSGGFSNQPQHF; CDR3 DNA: TGTGCCAGTAGCACATCGGGTGGTTTTAGCAATCAGCCCCAGCATTTT
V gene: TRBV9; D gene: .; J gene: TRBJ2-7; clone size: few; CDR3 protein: CASSVDGAGPYEQYF; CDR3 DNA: TGTGCCAGCAGCGTTGATGGGGCGGGCCCCTACGAGCAGTACTTC
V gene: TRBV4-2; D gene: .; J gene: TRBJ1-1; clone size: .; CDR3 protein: CASSQGDRGNTEAFF; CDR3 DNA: TGTGCCAGCAGCCAAGGTGATCGGGGGAACACTGAAGCTTTCTTT
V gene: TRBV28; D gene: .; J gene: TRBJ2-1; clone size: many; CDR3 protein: CASSSRDPSSYNEQFF; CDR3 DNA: TGTGCCAGCAGTTCCCGGGACCCAAGCTCCTACAATGAGCAGTTCTTC
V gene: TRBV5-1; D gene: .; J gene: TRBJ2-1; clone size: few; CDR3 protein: CASSSGALVLYNEQFF; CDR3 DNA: TGCGCCAGCAGCTCGGGGGCCCTTGTCTTATACAATGAGCAGTTCTTC
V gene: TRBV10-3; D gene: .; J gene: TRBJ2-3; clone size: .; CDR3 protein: CAIRQGDDTQYF; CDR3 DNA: TGTGCCATCAGGCAGGGAGACGATACGCAGTATTTT